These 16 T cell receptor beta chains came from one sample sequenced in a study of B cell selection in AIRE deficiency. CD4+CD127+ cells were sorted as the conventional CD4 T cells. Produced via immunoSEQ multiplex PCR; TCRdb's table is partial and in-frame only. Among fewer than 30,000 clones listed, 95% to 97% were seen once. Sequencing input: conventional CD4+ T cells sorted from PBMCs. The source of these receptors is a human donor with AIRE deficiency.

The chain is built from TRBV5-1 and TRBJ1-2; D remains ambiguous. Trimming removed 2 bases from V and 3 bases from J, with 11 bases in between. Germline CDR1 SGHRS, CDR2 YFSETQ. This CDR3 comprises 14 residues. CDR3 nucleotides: TGCGCCAGCAGCTTAACCACCCCGGACTATGGCTACACCTTC. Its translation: CASSLTTPDYGYTF.

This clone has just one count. Here the CDR3 reads CASSLAGQAGRTNEKLFF. CDR3 DNA sequence: TGTGCCAGCAGTTTAGCCGGACAGGCGGGTAGAACTAATGAAAAACTGTTTTTT. The genes are TRBV28 and TRBJ1-4; TRBD1 matches at 7 bases. CDR3 size: 18 residues. The V gene's germline CDR1 is MDHEN and CDR2 SYDVKM. Trimming at V came to 2 bases and at J to 1 base, leaving 10 bases not matched to a gene.

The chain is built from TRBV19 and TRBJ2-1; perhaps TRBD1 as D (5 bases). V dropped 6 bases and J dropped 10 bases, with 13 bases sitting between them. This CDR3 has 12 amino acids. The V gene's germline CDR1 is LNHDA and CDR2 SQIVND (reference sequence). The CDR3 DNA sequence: TGTGCCAGTAGCCATAGAAGGGGAGAGCAGTTCTTC. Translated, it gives CASSHRRGEQFF.

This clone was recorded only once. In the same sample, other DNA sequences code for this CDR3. The CDR3 DNA follows: TGCGCCAGCAGCTTAGGAACGGACTATGGCTACACCTTC. Its translation: CASSLGTDYGYTF. The chain combines TRBV5-1 with TRBJ1-2, with D hard to call. V was cut by 2 bases and J by 3 bases, with 8 bases left in between. CDR1 and CDR2 (germline): SGHRS, YFSETQ. There are 13 residues in the CDR3.

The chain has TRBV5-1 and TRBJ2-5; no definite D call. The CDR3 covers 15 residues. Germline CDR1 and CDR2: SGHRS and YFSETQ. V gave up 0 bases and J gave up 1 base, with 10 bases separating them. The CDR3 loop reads CASSLAGTLQETQYF. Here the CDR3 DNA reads TGCGCCAGCAGCTTGGCCGGCACCCTCCAAGAGACCCAGTACTTC. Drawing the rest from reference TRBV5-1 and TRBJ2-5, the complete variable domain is KAGVTQTPRYLIKTRGQQVTLSCSPISGHRSVSWYQQTPGQGLQFLFEYFSETQRNKGNFPGRFSGRQFSNSRSEMNVSTLELGDSALYLCASSLAGTLQETQYFGPGTRLLVL.

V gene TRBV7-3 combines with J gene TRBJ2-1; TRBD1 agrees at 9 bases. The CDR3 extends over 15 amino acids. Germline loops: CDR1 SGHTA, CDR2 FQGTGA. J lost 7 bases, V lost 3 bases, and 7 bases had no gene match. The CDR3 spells CASSLTGTGRNEQFF. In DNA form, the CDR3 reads TGTGCCAGCAGCTTGACCGGGACAGGGAGGAATGAGCAGTTCTTC.

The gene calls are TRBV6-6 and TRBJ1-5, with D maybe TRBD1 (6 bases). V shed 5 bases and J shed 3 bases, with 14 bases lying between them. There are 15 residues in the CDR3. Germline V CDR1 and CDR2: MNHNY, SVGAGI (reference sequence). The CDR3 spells CASSIGGRINQPQHF. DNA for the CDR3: TGTGCCAGCAGTATAGGGGGGAGGATCAATCAGCCCCAGCATTTT.

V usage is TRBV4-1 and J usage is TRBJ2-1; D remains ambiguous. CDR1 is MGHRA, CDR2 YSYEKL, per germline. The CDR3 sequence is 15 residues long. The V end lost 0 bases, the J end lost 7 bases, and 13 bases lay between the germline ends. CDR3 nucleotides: TGCGCCAGCAGCCAAGATCCCCAGGAACGGAATGAGCAGTTCTTC. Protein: CASSQDPQERNEQFF.

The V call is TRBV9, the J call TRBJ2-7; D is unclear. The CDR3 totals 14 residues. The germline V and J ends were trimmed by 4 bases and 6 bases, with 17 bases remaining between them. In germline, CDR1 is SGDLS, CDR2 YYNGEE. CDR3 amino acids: CASSQNPFVGEQYF. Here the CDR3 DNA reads TGTGCCAGCAGCCAAAACCCGTTTGTTGGCGAGCAGTACTTC.

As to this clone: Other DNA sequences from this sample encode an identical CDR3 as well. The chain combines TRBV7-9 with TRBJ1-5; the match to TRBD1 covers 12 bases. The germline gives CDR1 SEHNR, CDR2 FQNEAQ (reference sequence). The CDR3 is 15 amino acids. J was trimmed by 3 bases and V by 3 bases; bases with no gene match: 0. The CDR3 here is CASSLGQGANQPQHF. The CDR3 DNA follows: TGTGCCAGCAGCTTGGGACAGGGGGCCAATCAGCCCCAGCATTTT.

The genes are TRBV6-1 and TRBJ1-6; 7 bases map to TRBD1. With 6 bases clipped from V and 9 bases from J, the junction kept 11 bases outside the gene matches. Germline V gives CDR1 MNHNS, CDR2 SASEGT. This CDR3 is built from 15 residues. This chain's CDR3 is CASSVTQGMGSPLHF. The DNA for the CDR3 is TGTGCCAGCAGCGTCACACAGGGGATGGGTTCACCCCTCCACTTT.

Here the CDR3 DNA reads TGTGCCAGCAGCCCCGGGGCAGGGGGGCGAAATAGCAATCAGCCCCAGCATTTT. As protein: CASSPGAGGRNSNQPQHF. The chain couples TRBV5-5 to TRBJ1-5; 7 bases align to TRBD1. The ends lost 4 bases at V and 0 bases at J; junction bases unmatched: 13. The germline gives CDR1 SGHKS, CDR2 YYEKEE (reference sequence). The CDR3 runs to 18 residues.

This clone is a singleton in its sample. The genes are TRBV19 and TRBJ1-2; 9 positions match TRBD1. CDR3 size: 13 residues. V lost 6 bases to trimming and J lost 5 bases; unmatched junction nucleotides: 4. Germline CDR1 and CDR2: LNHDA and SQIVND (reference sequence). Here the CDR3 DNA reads TGTGCCAGTAGCCGGACAGGGGCTTATGGCTACACCTTC. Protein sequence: CASSRTGAYGYTF. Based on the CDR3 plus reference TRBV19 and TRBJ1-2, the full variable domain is DGGITQSPKYLFRKEGQNVTLSCEQNLNHDAMYWYRQDPGQGLRLIYYSQIVNDFQKGDIAEGYSVSREKKESFPLTVTSAQKNPTAFYLCASSRTGAYGYTFGSGTRLTVV.

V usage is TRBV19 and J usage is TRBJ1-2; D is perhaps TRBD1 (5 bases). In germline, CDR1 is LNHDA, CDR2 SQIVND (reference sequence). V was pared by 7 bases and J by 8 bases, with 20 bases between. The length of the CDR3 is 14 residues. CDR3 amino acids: CASNEKTVTIGYTF. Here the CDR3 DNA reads TGTGCCAGTAATGAGAAGACAGTAACTATCGGCTACACCTTC.

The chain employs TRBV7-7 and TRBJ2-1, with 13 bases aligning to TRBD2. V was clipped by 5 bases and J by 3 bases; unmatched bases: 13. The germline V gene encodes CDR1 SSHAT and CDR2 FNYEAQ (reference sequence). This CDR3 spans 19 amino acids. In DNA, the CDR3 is TGTGCCAGCAGCGCTAAGGGACTAGCGGGATATTTGGACTACAATGAGCAGTTCTTC. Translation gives CASSAKGLAGYLDYNEQFF. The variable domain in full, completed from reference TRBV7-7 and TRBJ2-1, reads GAGVSQSPRYKVTKRGQDVTLRCDPISSHATLYWYQQALGQGPEFLTYFNYEAQPDKSGLPSDRFSAERPEGSISTLTIQRTEQRDSAMYRCASSAKGLAGYLDYNEQFFGPGTRLTVL.

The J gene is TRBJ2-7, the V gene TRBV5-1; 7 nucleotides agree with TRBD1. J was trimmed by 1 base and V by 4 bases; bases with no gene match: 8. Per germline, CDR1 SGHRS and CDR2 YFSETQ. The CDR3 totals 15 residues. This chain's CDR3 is CASSNRGGGSYEQYF. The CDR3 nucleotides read TGCGCCAGCAGCAACAGGGGTGGCGGATCCTACGAGCAGTACTTC. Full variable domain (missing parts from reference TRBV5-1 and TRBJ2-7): KAGVTQTPRYLIKTRGQQVTLSCSPISGHRSVSWYQQTPGQGLQFLFEYFSETQRNKGNFPGRFSGRQFSNSRSEMNVSTLELGDSALYLCASSNRGGGSYEQYFGPGTRLTVT.